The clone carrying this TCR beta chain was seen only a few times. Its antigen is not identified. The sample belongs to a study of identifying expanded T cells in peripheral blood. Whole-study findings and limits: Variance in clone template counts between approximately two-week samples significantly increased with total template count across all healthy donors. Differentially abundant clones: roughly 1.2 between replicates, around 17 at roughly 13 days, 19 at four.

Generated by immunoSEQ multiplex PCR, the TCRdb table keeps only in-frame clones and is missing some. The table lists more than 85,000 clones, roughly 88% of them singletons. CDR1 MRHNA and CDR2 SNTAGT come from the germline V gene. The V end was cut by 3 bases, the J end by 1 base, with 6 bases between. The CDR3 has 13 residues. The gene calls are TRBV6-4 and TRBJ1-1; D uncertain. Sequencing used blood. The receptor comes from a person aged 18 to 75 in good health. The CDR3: CASSDRRNTEAFF. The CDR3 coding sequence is TGTGCCAGCAGTGATCGGAGGAACACTGAAGCTTTCTTT.